These T cell receptor beta chains were read from a single sample in a study of cytomegalovirus exposure and HLA in healthy donors. Assay used: immunoSEQ multiplex PCR; TCRdb lists only in-frame clones, some missing. The repertoire has some 160,000 clones, 76% of them found once; the top ten carry 1.5% to 2%. Sequenced: PBMCs. These receptors came from a woman between 40 and 50 years old in good health and CMV-seronegative. The conserved cysteine and the conserved F or W are not part of the CDR3 here. The D gene is left open where the match is weak.

CDR3 length: 14; V gene: TRBV6-4; D gene: TRBD1; CDR3 protein: ASSLDGQGGNYGYT
CDR3 length: 10; V gene: TRBV12-5; D gene: -; CDR3 protein: ASGFSGYGYT
CDR3 length: 12; V gene: TRBV18; D gene: -; CDR3 protein: ASSPPNRNTEAF
CDR3 length: 15; V gene: TRBV6-4; D gene: TRBD2; CDR3 protein: ASSDRGGVRSYNEQF
CDR3 length: 13; V gene: TRBV5-4; D gene: TRBD1; CDR3 protein: ASSSPGQGTYEQY
CDR3 length: 13; V gene: TRBV9; D gene: TRBD1; CDR3 protein: ASSVEGQGGNIQY
CDR3 length: 11; V gene: TRBV7-7; D gene: -; CDR3 protein: ASSLDSVDEQF
CDR3 length: 14; V gene: TRBV11-2; D gene: TRBD2; CDR3 protein: ASSFSGSQGYNEQF
CDR3 length: 13; V gene: TRBV19; D gene: TRBD1; CDR3 protein: ASSPGQGVGDTQY
CDR3 length: 13; V gene: TRBV10-2; D gene: TRBD1; CDR3 protein: ASSESGTVDSPLH
CDR3 length: 10; V gene: TRBV5-4; D gene: -; CDR3 protein: ATTYSNYGYT
CDR3 length: 10; V gene: TRBV28; D gene: -; CDR3 protein: ASSFRPYGYT
CDR3 length: 16; V gene: TRBV2; D gene: TRBD1; CDR3 protein: ASPRVGQAFGGANVLT
CDR3 length: 13; V gene: TRBV7-8; D gene: -; CDR3 protein: ASSTGGAGRNIQY
CDR3 length: 12; V gene: TRBV11-3; D gene: TRBD2; CDR3 protein: ASSTRTRFGEQF
CDR3 length: 13; V gene: TRBV15; D gene: TRBD1; CDR3 protein: ATSRERTGAYGYT
CDR3 length: 11; V gene: TRBV9; D gene: TRBD1; CDR3 protein: ASSTYRGGELF
CDR3 length: 13; V gene: TRBV5-1; D gene: TRBD1; CDR3 protein: ASSLATQGHEKLL
CDR3 length: 12; V gene: TRBV19; D gene: -; CDR3 protein: ASSIWYMNTEAF
CDR3 length: 11; V gene: TRBV5-4; D gene: -; CDR3 protein: ASSATSSYEQY
CDR3 length: 9; V gene: TRBV15; D gene: -; CDR3 protein: ATSSIGELF
CDR3 length: 13; V gene: TRBV6-1; D gene: TRBD1; CDR3 protein: ASSEALGQGGGYT
CDR3 length: 17; V gene: TRBV5-1; D gene: TRBD2; CDR3 protein: ASSFIRASGRHSSYEQY
CDR3 length: 11; V gene: TRBV6-5; D gene: TRBD1; CDR3 protein: ASSQNRGEEAF
CDR3 length: 13; V gene: TRBV5-4; D gene: -; CDR3 protein: ASSPDTPSYNEQF
CDR3 length: 13; V gene: TRBV19; D gene: -; CDR3 protein: ASSIEGAMNTEAF
CDR3 length: 14; V gene: TRBV5-1; D gene: -; CDR3 protein: ASSLGSGGTVTEAF
CDR3 length: 12; V gene: TRBV4-1; D gene: -; CDR3 protein: ASSQQQRNTEAF
CDR3 length: 13; V gene: TRBV5-1; D gene: -; CDR3 protein: ASSLGTTLGEGAF
CDR3 length: 12; V gene: TRBV2; D gene: TRBD1; CDR3 protein: ASSRDRHQETQY
CDR3 length: 13; V gene: TRBV10-1; D gene: TRBD2; CDR3 protein: ASSDSGRAWGEQF
CDR3 length: 13; V gene: TRBV27; D gene: TRBD1; CDR3 protein: ASSKGQSAKNIQY
CDR3 length: 11; V gene: TRBV10-1; D gene: -; CDR3 protein: ASSDGQGGEQY
CDR3 length: 10; V gene: TRBV30; D gene: TRBD2; CDR3 protein: AWSVLAGSRY
CDR3 length: 14; V gene: TRBV27; D gene: TRBD2; CDR3 protein: ASSPVAGVVTDTQY
CDR3 length: 10; V gene: TRBV7-2; D gene: -; CDR3 protein: ASSPAGDTQY
CDR3 length: 12; V gene: TRBV7-8; D gene: TRBD2; CDR3 protein: ASSPTAGGDTQY
CDR3 length: 11; V gene: TRBV2; D gene: TRBD1; CDR3 protein: ASSYTGEYGYT
CDR3 length: 12; V gene: TRBV19; D gene: -; CDR3 protein: ASSIGGPTDTQY
CDR3 length: 15; V gene: TRBV5-1; D gene: TRBD2; CDR3 protein: ASSGLAGGPRENEQF
CDR3 length: 12; V gene: TRBV6-6; D gene: -; CDR3 protein: ASSYFGQTYEQY
CDR3 length: 12; V gene: TRBV9; D gene: -; CDR3 protein: ASSVASSQGTQY
CDR3 length: 11; V gene: TRBV6-1; D gene: -; CDR3 protein: ASRTRQDTEAF
CDR3 length: 13; V gene: TRBV6-5; D gene: -; CDR3 protein: ASSYSSELPYEQY
CDR3 length: 12; V gene: TRBV6-5; D gene: -; CDR3 protein: ASSYRRYTGELF
CDR3 length: 13; V gene: TRBV2; D gene: TRBD2; CDR3 protein: ASRGTSGRIDTQY
CDR3 length: 13; V gene: TRBV10-1; D gene: -; CDR3 protein: ASSESTRGPAEQY
CDR3 length: 14; V gene: TRBV5-1; D gene: -; CDR3 protein: ASSLELQGVNSPLH
CDR3 length: 13; V gene: TRBV10-3; D gene: TRBD2; CDR3 protein: AIQLRSSGGNEQF
CDR3 length: 12; V gene: TRBV7-2; D gene: TRBD1; CDR3 protein: ASSSRQGDGPQH
CDR3 length: 13; V gene: TRBV5-1; D gene: -; CDR3 protein: ASSLRQGARETQY
CDR3 length: 13; V gene: TRBV5-1; D gene: -; CDR3 protein: ASSLEAGPPYEAF
CDR3 length: 6; V gene: TRBV6-6; D gene: -; CDR3 protein: ASNEQY
CDR3 length: 11; V gene: TRBV7-9; D gene: -; CDR3 protein: ASRDQGIGPQH
CDR3 length: 11; V gene: TRBV5-1; D gene: -; CDR3 protein: ASSLSKNYGYT
CDR3 length: 17; V gene: TRBV2; D gene: TRBD1; CDR3 protein: ASSEADRGHFSGANVLT
CDR3 length: 15; V gene: TRBV2; D gene: TRBD1; CDR3 protein: ASSFLGQGVSGNTIY